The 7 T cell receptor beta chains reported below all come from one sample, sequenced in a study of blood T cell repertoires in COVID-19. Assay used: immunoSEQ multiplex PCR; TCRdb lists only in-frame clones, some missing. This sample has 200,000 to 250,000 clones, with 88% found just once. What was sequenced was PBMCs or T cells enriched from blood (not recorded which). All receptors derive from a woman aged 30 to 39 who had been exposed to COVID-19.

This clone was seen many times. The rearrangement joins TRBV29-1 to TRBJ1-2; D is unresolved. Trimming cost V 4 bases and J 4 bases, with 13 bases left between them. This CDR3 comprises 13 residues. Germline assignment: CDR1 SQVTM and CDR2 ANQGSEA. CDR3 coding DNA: TGCAGCGTTGCGCAGGTGGCGAGCTATGGCTACACCTTC. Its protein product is CSVAQVASYGYTF.

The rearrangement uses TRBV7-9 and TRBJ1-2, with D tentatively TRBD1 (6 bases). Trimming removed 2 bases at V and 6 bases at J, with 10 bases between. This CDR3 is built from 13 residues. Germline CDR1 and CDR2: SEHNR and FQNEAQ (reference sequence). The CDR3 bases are TGTGCCAGCAGCTTACAGGGGCCCGATGGCTACACCTTC. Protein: CASSLQGPDGYTF. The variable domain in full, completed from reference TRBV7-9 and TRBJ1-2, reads DTGVSQNPRHKITKRGQNVTFRCDPISEHNRLYWYRQTLGQGPEFLTYFQNEAQLEKSRLLSDRFSAERPKGSFSTLEIQRTEQGDSAMYLCASSLQGPDGYTFGSGTRLTVV.

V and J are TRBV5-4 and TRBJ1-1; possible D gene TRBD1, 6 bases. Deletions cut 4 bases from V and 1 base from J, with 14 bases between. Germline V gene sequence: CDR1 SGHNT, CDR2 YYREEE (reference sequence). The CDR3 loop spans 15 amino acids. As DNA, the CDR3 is TGTGCCAGCAGCATACCTGACAGGCCGAACACTGAAGCTTTCTTT. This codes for CASSIPDRPNTEAFF.

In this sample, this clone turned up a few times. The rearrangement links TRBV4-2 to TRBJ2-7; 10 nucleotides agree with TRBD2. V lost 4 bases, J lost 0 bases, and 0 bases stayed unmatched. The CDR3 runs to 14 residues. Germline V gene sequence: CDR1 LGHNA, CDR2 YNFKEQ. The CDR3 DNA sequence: TGTGCCAGCAGCCCTAGCGGGAGCTCCTACGAGCAGTACTTC. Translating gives CASSPSGSSYEQYF.

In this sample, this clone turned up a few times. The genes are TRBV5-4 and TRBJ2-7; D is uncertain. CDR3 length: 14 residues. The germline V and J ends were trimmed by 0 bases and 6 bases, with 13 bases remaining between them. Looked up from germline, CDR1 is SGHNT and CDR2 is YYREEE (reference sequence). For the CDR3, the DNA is TGTGCCAGCAGCTTGGCCGCCGGAACTACCGAGCAGTACTTC. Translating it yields CASSLAAGTTEQYF.

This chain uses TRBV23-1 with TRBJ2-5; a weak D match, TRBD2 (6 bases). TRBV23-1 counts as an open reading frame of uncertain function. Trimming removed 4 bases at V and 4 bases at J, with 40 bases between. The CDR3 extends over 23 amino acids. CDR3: CASSPSRGDRVLPRHRKLETQYF. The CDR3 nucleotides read TGCGCCAGCAGTCCCTCCCGCGGGGACCGTGTTCTCCCTAGGCACCGCAAATTAGAGACCCAGTACTTC.

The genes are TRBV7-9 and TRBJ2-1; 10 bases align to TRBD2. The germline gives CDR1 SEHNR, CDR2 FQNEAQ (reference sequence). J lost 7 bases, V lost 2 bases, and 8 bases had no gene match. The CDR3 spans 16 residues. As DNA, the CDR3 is TGTGCCAGCAGCTTACTAGCGGGAGTTAGGGGGAATGAGCAGTTCTTC. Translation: CASSLLAGVRGNEQFF.